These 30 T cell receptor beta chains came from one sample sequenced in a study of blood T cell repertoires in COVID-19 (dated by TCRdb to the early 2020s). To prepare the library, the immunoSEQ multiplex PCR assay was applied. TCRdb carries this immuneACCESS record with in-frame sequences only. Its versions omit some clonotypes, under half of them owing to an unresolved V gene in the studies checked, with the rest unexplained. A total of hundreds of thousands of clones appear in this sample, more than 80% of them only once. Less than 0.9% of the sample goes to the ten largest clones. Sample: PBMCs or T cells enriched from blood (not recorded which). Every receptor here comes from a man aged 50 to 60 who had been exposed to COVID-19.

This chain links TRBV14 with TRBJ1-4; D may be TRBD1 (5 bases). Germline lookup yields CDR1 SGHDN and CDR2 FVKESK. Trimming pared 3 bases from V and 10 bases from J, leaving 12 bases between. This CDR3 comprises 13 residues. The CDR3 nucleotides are TGTGCCAGCAGCCAGGCAGGGTCGGGAAAACTGTTTTTT. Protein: CASSQAGSGKLFF. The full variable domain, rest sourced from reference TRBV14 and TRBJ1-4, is EAGVTQFPSHSVIEKGQTVTLRCDPISGHDNLYWYRRVMGKEIKFLLHFVKESKQDESGMPNNRFLAERTGGTYSTLKVQPAELEDSGVYFCASSQAGSGKLFFGSGTQLSVL.

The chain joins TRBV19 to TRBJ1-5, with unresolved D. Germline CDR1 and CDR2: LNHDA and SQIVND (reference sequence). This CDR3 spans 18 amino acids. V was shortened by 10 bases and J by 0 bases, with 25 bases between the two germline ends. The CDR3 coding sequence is TGTGCCACGAGACCGGGGTCATCGGGCATCAATAGCAATCAGCCCCAGCATTTT. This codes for CATRPGSSGINSNQPQHF.

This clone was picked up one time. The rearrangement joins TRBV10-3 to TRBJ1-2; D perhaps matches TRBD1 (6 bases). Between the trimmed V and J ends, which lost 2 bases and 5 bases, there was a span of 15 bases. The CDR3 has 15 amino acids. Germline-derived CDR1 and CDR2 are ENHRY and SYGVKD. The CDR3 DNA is TGTGCCATCAGTGAGGGATACAGGGCCCCATATGGCTACACCTTC. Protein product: CAISEGYRAPYGYTF.

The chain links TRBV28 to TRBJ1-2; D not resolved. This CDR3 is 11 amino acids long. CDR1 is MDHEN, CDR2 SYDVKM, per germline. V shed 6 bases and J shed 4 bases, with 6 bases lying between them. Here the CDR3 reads CASSMSYGYTF. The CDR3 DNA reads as TGTGCCAGCAGCATGTCCTATGGCTACACCTTC.

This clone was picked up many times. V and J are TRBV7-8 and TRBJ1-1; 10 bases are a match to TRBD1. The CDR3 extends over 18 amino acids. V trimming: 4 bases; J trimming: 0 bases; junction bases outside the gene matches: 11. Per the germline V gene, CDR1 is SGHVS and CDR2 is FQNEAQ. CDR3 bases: TGTGCCAGCAGCTCGATGGACAGGGGGTATCCCATGAACACTGAAGCTTTCTTT. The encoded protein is CASSSMDRGYPMNTEAFF.

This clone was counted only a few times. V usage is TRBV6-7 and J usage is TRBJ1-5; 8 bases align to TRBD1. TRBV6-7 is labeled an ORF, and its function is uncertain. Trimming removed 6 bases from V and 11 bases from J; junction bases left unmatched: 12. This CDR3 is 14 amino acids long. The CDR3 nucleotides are TGTGCCAGCAGCGCGGACAGGGCCCTCTTGTCCCAGCATTTT. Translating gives CASSADRALLSQHF.

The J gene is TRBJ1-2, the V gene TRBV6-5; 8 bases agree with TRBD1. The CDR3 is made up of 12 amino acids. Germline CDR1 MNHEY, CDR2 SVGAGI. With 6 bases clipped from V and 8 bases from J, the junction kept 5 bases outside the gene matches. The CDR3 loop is CASRDRAGGYTF. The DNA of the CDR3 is TGTGCCAGCAGGGACAGGGCCGGGGGCTACACCTTC.

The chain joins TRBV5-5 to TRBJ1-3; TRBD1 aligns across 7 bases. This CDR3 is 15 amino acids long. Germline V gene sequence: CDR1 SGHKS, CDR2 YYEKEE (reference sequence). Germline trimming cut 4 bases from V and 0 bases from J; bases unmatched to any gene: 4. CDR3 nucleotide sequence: TGTGCCAGCAGCCTGGGACAGATCTCTGGAAACACCATATATTTT. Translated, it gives CASSLGQISGNTIYF.

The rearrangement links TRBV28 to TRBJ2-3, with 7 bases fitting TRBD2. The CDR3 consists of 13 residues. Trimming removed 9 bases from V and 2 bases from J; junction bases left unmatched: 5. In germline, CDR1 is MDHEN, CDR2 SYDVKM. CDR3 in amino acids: CASTRGITDTQYF. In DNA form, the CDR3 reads TGTGCCAGTACGCGGGGGATCACAGATACGCAGTATTTT.

In nucleotides, the CDR3 is TGTGCCAGCAGCCAAGAAGGGGGGGCGAGCTCCTACAATGAGCAGTTCTTC. Its translation is CASSQEGGASSYNEQFF. The chain is built from TRBV3-1 (or the pseudogene TRBV3-2) and TRBJ2-1; D is possibly TRBD2 (7 bases). The germline gives CDR1 LGHDT, CDR2 YNNKEL (reference sequence). CDR3 length: 17 amino acids. V was pared by 0 bases and J by 0 bases, with 12 bases between.

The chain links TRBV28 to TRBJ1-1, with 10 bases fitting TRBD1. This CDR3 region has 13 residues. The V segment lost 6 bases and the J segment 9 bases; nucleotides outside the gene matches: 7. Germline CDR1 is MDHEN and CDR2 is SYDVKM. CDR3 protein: CASSQGQGGKAFF. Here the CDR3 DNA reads TGTGCCAGCAGCCAAGGACAGGGGGGTAAAGCTTTCTTT.

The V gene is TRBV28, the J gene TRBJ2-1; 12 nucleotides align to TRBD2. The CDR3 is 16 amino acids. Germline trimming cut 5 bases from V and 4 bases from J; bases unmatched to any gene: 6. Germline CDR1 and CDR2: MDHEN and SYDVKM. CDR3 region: CASSPTGLAGYNEQFF. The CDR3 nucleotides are TGTGCCAGCAGTCCCACTGGACTAGCGGGGTACAATGAGCAGTTCTTC.

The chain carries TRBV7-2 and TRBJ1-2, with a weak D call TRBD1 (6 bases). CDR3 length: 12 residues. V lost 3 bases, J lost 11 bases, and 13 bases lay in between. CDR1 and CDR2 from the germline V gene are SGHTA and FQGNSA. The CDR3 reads CASSFLGGSYTF. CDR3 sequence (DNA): TGTGCCAGCAGCTTTTTAGGGGGTTCATACACCTTC.

The CDR3 bases are TGCAGTGCTAGTGGCCAGATTAATGAAAAACTGTTTTTT. It is translated as CSASGQINEKLFF. The chain couples TRBV20-1 to TRBJ1-4, with D hard to call. This CDR3 has 13 amino acids. Per the germline V gene, CDR1 is DFQATT and CDR2 is SNEGSKA (reference sequence). With 3 bases removed from V and 4 bases from J, the gap between germline ends came to 9 bases.

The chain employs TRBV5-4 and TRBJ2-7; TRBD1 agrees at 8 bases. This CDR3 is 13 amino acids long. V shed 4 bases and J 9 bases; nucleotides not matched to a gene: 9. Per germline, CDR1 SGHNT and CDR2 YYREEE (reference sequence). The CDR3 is CASSNGQGVWQYV. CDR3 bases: TGTGCCAGCAGCAACGGACAGGGTGTTTGGCAGTACGTC.

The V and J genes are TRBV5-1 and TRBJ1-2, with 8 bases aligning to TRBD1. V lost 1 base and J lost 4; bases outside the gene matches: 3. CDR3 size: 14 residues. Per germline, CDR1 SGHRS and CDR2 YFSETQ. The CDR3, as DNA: TGCGCCAGCAGCTTGACGGGACAGGTCTATGGCTACACCTTC. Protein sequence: CASSLTGQVYGYTF.

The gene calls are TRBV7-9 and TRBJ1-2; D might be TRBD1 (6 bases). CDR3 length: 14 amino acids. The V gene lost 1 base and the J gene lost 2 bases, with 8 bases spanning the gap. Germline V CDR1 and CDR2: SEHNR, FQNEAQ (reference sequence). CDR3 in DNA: TGTGCCAGCAGCTTAGGAGGGACAAACTATGGCTACACCTTC. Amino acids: CASSLGGTNYGYTF.

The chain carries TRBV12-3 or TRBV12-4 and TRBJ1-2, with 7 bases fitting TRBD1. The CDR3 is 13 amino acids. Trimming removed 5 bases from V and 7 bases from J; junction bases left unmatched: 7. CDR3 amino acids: CASSPTGVGGYTF. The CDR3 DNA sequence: TGTGCCAGCAGTCCTACAGGGGTAGGTGGCTACACCTTC.

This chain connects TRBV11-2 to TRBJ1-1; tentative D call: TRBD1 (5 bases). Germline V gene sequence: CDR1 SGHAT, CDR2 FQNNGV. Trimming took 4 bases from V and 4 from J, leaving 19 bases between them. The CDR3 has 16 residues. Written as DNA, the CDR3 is TGTGCCAGCAGCTCCCTGGGGGGGGGTGAAGGCACTGAAGCTTTCTTT. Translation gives CASSSLGGGEGTEAFF.

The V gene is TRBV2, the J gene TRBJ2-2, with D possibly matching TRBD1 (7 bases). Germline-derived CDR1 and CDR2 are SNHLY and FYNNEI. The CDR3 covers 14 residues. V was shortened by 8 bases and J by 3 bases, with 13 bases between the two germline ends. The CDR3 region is CASLQGDYTGELFF. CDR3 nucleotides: TGTGCCAGCCTCCAGGGGGACTACACCGGGGAGCTGTTTTTT.

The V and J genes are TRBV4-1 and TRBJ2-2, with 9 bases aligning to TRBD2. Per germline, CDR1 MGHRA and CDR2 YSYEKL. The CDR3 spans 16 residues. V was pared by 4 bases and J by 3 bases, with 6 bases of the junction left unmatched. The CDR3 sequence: CASSRAVAGDTGELFF. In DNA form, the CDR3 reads TGCGCCAGCAGCCGGGCGGTAGCGGGAGACACCGGGGAGCTGTTTTTT.

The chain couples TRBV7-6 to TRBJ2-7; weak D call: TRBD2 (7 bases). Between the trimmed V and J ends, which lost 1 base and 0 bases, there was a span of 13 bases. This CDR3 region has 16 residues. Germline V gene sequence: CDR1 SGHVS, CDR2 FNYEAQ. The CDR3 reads CASSLVSGGPSYEQYV. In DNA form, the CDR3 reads TGTGCCAGCAGCTTAGTGTCCGGGGGGCCCTCCTACGAGCAGTACGTC.

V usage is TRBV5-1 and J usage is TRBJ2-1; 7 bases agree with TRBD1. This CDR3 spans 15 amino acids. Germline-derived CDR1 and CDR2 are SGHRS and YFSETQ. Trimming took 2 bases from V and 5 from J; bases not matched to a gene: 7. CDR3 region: CASSFGRQGNNEQFF. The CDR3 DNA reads TGCGCCAGCAGCTTTGGAAGACAGGGAAACAATGAGCAGTTCTTC.

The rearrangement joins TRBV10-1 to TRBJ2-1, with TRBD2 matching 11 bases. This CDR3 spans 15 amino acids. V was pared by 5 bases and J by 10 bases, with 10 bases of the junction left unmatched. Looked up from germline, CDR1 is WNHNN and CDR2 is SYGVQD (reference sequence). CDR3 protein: CASSILAGASGEQFF. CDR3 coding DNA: TGCGCCAGCAGTATACTAGCGGGAGCGAGTGGGGAGCAGTTCTTC.

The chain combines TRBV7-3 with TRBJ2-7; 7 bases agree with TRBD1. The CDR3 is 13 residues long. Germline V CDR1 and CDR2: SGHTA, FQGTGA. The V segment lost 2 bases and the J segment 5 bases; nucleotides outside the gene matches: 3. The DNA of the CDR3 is TGTGCCAGCAGCTTACGACAGGGCCACGAGCAGTACTTC. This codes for CASSLRQGHEQYF.

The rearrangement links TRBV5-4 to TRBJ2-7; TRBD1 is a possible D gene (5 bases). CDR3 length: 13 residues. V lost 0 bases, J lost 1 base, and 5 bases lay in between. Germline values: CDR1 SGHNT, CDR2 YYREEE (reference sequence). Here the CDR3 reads CASSLDRSYEQYV. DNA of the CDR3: TGTGCCAGCAGCTTGGACAGGTCCTACGAGCAGTACGTC.

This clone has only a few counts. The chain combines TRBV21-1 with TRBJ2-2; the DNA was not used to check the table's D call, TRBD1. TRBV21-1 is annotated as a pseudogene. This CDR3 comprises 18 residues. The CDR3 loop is CASSKVPRDRGLSGELFF. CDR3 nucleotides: TGTGCCAGCAGCAAAGTACCCCGGGACAGGGGGCTTTCCGGGGAGCTGTTTTTT.

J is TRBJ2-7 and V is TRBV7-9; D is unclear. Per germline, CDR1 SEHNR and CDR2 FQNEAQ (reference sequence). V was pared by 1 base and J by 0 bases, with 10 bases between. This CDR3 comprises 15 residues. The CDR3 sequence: CASSLGQASSYEQYV. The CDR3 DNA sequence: TGTGCCAGCAGCTTAGGGCAGGCGAGCTCCTACGAGCAGTACGTC.

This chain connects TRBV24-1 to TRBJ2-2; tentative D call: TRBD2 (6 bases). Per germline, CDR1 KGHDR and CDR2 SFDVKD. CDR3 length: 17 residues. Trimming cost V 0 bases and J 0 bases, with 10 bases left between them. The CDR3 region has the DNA TGTGCCACCAGTGATTTGCCGGGGACTTCGAACACCGGGGAGCTGTTTTTT. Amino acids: CATSDLPGTSNTGELFF.

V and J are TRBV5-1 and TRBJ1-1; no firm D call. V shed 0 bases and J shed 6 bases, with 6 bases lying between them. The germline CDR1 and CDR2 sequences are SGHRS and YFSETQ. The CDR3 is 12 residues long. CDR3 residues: CASSLAVSEAFF. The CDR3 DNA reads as TGCGCCAGCAGCTTGGCGGTATCTGAAGCTTTCTTT.